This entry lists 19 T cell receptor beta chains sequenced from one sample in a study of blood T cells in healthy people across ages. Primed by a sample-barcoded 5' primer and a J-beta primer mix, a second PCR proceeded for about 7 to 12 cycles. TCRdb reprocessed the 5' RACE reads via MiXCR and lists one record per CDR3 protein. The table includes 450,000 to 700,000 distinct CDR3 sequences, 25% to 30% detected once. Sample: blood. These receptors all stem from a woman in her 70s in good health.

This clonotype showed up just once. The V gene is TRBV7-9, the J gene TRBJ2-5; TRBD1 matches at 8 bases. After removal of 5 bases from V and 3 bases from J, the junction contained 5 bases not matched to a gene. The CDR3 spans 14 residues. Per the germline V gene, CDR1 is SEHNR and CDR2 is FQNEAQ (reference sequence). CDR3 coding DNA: TGTGCCAGCAGCCGGTCGACAGGGGAAGAGACCCAGTACTTC. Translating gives CASSRSTGEETQYF.

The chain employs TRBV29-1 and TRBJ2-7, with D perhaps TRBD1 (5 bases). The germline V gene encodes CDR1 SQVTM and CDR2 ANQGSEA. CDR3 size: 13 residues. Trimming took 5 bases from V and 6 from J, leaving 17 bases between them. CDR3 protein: CSVLERGRSEQYF. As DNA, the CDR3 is TGCAGCGTTCTAGAAAGGGGCCGTTCCGAGCAGTACTTC.

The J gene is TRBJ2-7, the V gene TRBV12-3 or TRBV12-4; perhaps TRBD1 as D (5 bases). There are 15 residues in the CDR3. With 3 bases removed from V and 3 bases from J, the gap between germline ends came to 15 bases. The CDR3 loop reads CASSFVQGLSYEQYF. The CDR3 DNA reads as TGTGCCAGCAGTTTTGTCCAGGGATTGAGCTACGAGCAGTACTTC.

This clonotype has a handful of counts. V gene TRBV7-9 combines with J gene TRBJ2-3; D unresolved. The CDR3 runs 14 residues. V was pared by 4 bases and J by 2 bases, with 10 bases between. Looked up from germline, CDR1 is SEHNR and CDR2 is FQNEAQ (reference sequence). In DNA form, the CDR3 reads TGTGCCAGCAGCTCAGGACGGACCACAGATACGCAGTATTTT. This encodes CASSSGRTTDTQYF.

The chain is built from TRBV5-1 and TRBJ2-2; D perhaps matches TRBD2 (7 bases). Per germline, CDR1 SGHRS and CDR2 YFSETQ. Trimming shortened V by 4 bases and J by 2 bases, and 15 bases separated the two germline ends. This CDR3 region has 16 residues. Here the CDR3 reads CASSHSRGPNTGELFF. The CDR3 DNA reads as TGCGCCAGCAGCCACTCGCGGGGGCCAAACACCGGGGAGCTGTTTTTT.

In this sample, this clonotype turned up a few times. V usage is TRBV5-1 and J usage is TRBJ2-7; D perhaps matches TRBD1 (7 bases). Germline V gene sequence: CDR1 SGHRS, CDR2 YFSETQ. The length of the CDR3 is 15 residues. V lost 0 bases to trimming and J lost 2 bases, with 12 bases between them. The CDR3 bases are TGCGCCAGCAGCTTGGGTGCGGGACAGACCTACGAGCAGTACTTC. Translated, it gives CASSLGAGQTYEQYF.

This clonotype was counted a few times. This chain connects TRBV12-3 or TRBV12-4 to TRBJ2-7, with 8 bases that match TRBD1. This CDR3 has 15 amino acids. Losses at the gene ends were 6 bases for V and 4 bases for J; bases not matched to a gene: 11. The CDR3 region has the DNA TGTGCCAGCAGCCCCCAGGGACAGGCCCTATACGAGCAGTACTTC. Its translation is CASSPQGQALYEQYF.

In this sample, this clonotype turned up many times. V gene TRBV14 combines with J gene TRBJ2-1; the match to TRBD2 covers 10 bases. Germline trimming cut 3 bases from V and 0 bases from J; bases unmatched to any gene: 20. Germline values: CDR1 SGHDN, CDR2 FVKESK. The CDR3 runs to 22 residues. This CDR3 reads CASSHRLAGAAELLSSYNEQFF. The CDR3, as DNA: TGTGCCAGCAGCCATCGGCTAGCGGGGGCAGCTGAACTATTGAGCTCCTACAATGAGCAGTTCTTC.

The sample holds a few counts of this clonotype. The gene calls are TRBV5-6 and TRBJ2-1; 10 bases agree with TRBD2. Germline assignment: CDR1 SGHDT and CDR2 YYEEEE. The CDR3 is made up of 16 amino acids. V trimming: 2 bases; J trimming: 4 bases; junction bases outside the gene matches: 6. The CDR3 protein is CASSFRAGGRYNEQFF. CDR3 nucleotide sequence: TGTGCCAGCAGCTTCCGAGCGGGGGGGCGGTACAATGAGCAGTTCTTC.

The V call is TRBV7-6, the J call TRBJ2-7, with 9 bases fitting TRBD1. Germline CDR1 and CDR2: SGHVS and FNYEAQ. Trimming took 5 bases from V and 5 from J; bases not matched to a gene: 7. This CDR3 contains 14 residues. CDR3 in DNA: TGTGCCAGCAGCGCATGGACAGGGGAGAACGAGCAGTACTTC. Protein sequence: CASSAWTGENEQYF.

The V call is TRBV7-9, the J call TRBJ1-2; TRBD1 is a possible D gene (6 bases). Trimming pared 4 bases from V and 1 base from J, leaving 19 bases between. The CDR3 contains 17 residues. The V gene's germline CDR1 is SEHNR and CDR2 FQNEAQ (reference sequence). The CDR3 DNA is TGTGCCAGCAGCTCTACGAGGGGGGCATCCTTTAACTATGGCTACACCTTC. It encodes CASSSTRGASFNYGYTF. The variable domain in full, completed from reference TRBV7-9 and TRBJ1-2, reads DTGVSQNPRHKITKRGQNVTFRCDPISEHNRLYWYRQTLGQGPEFLTYFQNEAQLEKSRLLSDRFSAERPKGSFSTLEIQRTEQGDSAMYLCASSSTRGASFNYGYTFGSGTRLTVV.

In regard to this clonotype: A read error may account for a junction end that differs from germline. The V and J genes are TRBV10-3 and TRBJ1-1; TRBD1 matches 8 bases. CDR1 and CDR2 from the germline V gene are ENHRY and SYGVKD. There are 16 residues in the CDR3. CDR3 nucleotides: TGTGTCATCAGTGGGGGGACAGGAGTCATGAACACTGAAGCTTTCTTT. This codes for CVISGGTGVMNTEAFF.

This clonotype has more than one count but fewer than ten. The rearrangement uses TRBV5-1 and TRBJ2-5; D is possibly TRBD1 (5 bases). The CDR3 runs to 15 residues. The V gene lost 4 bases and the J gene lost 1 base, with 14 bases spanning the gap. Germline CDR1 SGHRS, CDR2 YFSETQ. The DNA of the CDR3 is TGCGCCAGCAGCCTCCAGACAGATCTCCAAGAGACCCAGTACTTC. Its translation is CASSLQTDLQETQYF.

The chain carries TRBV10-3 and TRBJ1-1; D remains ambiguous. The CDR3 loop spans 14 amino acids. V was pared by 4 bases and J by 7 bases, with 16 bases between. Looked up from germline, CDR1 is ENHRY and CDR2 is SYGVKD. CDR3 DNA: TGTGCCATCAGTGTAGCAGTTCCGGGCAGTGAAGCTTTCTTT. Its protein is CAISVAVPGSEAFF.

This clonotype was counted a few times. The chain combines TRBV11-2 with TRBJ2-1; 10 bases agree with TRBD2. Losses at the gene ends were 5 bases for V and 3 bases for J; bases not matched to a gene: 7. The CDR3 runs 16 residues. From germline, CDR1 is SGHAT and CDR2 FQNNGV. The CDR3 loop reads CASSPQRGGLYNEQFF. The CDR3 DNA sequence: TGTGCCAGCAGCCCCCAGCGGGGGGGCCTCTACAATGAGCAGTTCTTC.

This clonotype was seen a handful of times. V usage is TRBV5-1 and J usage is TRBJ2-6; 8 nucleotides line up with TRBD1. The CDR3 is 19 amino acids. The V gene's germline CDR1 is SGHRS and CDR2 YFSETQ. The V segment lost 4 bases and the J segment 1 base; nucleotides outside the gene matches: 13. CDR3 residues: CASSGFRTGIKSGANVLTF. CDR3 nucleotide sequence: TGCGCCAGCAGCGGATTCAGGACAGGGATAAAGTCTGGGGCCAACGTCCTGACTTTC.

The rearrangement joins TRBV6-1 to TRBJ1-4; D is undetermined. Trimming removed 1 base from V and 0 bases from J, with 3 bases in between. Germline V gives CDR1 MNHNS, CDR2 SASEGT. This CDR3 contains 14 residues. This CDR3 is CASSEGATNEKLFF. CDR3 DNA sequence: TGTGCCAGCAGTGAAGGTGCAACTAATGAAAAACTGTTTTTT.

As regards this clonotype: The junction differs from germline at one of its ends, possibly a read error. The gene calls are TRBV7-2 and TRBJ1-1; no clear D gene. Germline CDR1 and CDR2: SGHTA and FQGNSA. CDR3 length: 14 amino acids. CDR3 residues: CANSLDGTNTEAFF. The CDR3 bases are TGTGCCAACAGCTTAGATGGAACGAACACTGAAGCTTTCTTT.

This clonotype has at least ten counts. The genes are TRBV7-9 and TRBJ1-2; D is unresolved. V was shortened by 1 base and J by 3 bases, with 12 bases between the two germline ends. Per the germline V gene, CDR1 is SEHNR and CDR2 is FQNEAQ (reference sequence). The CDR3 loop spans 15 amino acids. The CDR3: CASSLEEAVYYGYTF. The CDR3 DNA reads TGTGCCAGCAGCTTAGAGGAAGCTGTCTACTATGGCTACACCTTC.